This T cell receptor beta chain originates from a study of blood T cells in healthy people across ages. General observations from the study: Roughly linear declines in TCR beta diversity per million T cells occurred with age.

This clonotype came up once. Antigen specificity is unknown. One end of the junction fails to match germline, which may point to a read error. Sample-barcoded 5' priming and a J-beta primer mix drove a second PCR of about 7 to 12 cycles. TCRdb fed the 5' RACE reads into MiXCR, producing one record per CDR3 protein. The sample gives about 640,000 distinct CDR3 sequences, roughly 50% of which show up once; 35% to 40% is in the top ten. This receptor was taken from a man aged 60 to 69 in good health. The sequencing input was blood.

The CDR3 sequence is CTSSRQGLAKNIQYF. Here the CDR3 DNA reads TGTACCAGCAGCCGCCAGGGCTTAGCCAAAAACATTCAGTACTTC. The chain carries TRBV11-2 and TRBJ2-4; possibly TRBD1 for D (5 bases). The germline CDR1 and CDR2 sequences are SGHAT and FQNNGV. The CDR3 consists of 15 residues.